This is a list of T cell receptor beta chains from one sample in a study of T cells after yellow fever vaccination. Using its own MiXCR run on the 5' RACE reads, TCRdb lists one record per CDR3 protein. Of under 200,000 distinct CDR3 sequences listed, 11% were seen once; the top ten hold roughly a third. The sample consisted of CD8+ T cells sorted from PBMCs, taken 15 days after the yellow fever booster vaccination. Source of these receptors: a man aged 18 to 29 who received the YFV17D yellow fever vaccine. The CDR3 runs from the conserved cysteine through the conserved F or W. The D gene is left open where the match is weak. The listing skips clone size in some rows; elsewhere it reads once, few, many or a size class.

v_gene,d_gene,j_gene,abundance,CDR3nt,CDR3aa
TRBV6-5,-,TRBJ1-2,-,TGTGCCAGCAGTTACTCGAGGGGTTCCTATGGCTACACCTTC,CASSYSRGSYGYTF
TRBV7-9,-,TRBJ2-7,-,TGTGCCAGCAGCAAGGGCCGGGACCAAAGGGACGAGCAGTACTTC,CASSKGRDQRDEQYF
TRBV4-1,TRBD1,TRBJ2-2,few,TGCGCCAGCAGCCAAGTGCGGACAGGGACCACCGGGGAGCTGTTTTTT,CASSQVRTGTTGELFF
TRBV10-3,-,TRBJ1-1,-,TGTGCCATCAGTCCCAGTAGGACTGAAGCTTTCTTT,CAISPSRTEAFF
TRBV4-1,-,TRBJ2-3,-,TGCGCCAGCAGCCAAGTCGAGGGGAGGAGCACAGATACGCAGTATTTT,CASSQVEGRSTDTQYF
TRBV18,-,TRBJ1-2,-,TGTGCCAGCTCACCTCACAACTATGGCTACACCTTC,CASSPHNYGYTF
TRBV4-2,-,TRBJ2-3,-,TGTGCCAGCAGCCAAGTATTGGGTAAGGACACAGATACGCAGTATTTT,CASSQVLGKDTDTQYF
TRBV7-9,-,TRBJ2-2,-,TGTGCCAGCAGCTACCGAGCCTCGAACACCGGGGAGCTGTTTTTT,CASSYRASNTGELFF
TRBV7-2,-,TRBJ2-3,-,TGTGCCAGCGCTTCCCCAGTGGGCACAGATACGCAGTATTTT,CASASPVGTDTQYF
TRBV7-6,-,TRBJ2-7,-,TGTGCCAGCAGCTTAGCCTTTGGGGGCCACGAGCAGTACTTC,CASSLAFGGHEQYF
TRBV4-1,TRBD1,TRBJ1-5,few,TGCGCCAGCAGCCGTGGACAGGGAGGAAATCAGCCCCAGCATTTT,CASSRGQGGNQPQHF
TRBV12-3/TRBV12-4,-,TRBJ1-1,-,TGTGCCAGCAGTCTCCCCAGGGGATCCGATCGGAGGACTGAAGCTTTCTTT,CASSLPRGSDRRTEAFF
TRBV29-1,-,TRBJ2-2,few,TGCAGCGCCATTCGCCGCGGGAACCACACCGGGGAGCTGTTTTTT,CSAIRRGNHTGELFF
TRBV7-6,-,TRBJ1-5,many,TGTGCCAGCAGCTTAGCTTATGTCAATCAGCCCCAGCATTTT,CASSLAYVNQPQHF
TRBV5-1,-,TRBJ2-1,-,TGCGCCAGCAGCTTGAGGGGGGGACTCACCTACAATGAGCAGTTCTTC,CASSLRGGLTYNEQFF
TRBV27,-,TRBJ1-2,many,TGTGCCAGCAGTTCAATCGGGGGCTATGGCTACACCTTC,CASSSIGGYGYTF
TRBV6-2/TRBV6-3,TRBD1,TRBJ2-7,-,TGTGCCACCAGACAGGGGAGGTACGAGCAGTACTTC,CATRQGRYEQYF
TRBV12-3/TRBV12-4,-,TRBJ2-3,-,TGTGCCAGCAGTTCGGGACTGACTAGCACAGATACGCAGTATTTT,CASSSGLTSTDTQYF